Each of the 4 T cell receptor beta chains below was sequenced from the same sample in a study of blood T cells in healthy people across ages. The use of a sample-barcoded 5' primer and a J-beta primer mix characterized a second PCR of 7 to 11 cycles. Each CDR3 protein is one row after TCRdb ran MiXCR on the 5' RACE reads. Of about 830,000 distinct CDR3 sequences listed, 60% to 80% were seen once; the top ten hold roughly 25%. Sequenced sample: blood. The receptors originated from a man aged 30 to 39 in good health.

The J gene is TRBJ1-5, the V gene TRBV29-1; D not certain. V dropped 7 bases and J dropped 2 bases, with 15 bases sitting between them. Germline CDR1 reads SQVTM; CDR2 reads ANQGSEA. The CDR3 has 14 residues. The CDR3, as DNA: TGCAGCGCCACCGTGGCGAAGGGCAATCAGCCCCAGCATTTT. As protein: CSATVAKGNQPQHF.

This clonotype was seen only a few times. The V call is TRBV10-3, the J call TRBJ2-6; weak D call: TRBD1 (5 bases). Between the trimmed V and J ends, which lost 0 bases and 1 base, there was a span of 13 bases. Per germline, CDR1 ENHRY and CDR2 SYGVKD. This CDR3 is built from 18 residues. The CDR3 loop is CAISESRGRRSGANVLTF. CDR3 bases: TGTGCCATCAGTGAGTCAAGGGGAAGGCGTTCTGGGGCCAACGTCCTGACTTTC.

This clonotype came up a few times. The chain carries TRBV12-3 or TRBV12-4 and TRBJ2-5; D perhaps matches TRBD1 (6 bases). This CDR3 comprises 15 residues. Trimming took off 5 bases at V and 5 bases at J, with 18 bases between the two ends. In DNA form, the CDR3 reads TGTGCCAGCAGTATTGGTGACAGGACCGGGGAGACCCAGTACTTC. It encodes CASSIGDRTGETQYF.

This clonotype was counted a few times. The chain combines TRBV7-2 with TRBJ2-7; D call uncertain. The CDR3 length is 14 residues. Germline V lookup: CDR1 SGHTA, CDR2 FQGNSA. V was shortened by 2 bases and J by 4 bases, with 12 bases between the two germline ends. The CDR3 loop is CASSLYDLQYEQYF. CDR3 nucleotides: TGTGCCAGCAGCTTATATGATCTCCAATACGAGCAGTACTTC.